This TCR beta chain was recorded in a study of cytotoxic CD8 clonotypes in ibrutinib-treated CLL. V dropped 3 bases and J dropped 2 bases, with 13 bases sitting between them. CDR1 and CDR2 (germline): LGHNA, YNFKEQ. This CDR3 contains 16 residues. Investigators sought sequencing depths of between 1 in 200,000 and 1 in 1 million T cells. Profiling relied on immunoSEQ multiplex PCR, and the TCRdb table lists in-frame clones only, not all of them. The table includes about 310,000 clones, 70% to 80% detected once. The chain joins TRBV4-2 to TRBJ2-2; D unresolved. The specimen comprised PBMCs, sampled before ibrutinib treatment. This TCR was sampled from a human donor with chronic lymphocytic leukemia. CDR3 DNA sequence: TGTGCCAGCAGCCACACAGACTTACTTAACACCGGGGAGCTGTTTTTT. Translated: CASSHTDLLNTGELFF.